Given below is one TCR beta chain in context. This receptor's antigen is unknown. No much larger clonotype is one base removed from it; base qualities were not supplied. The CDR3 runs 15 residues from the cysteine to the phenylalanine. Only CDR3 DNA remains: 45 bases, in frame from the first base. The germline V gene (reference sequence) gives CDR1 as LGHDT and CDR2 as YNNKEL. For this chain, trimming is 6 bases at the V end and 6 bases at the J end, and the number of junction bases without a gene match is 9. This entry belongs to a study of T-cell reconstitution after alpha-beta-depleted transplantation in children (dated by TCRdb to 2016 to 2017). About the study as a whole: Using TCR repertoire profiling, the study followed T-cell immune reconstitution in a quantitative way in children after TCRalphabeta/CD19-depleted allogeneic hematopoietic cell transplantation.

The receptor library was made with PCR. Sequencing was performed on an Illumina HiSeq 2500. To normalize quantification of the TCRbeta repertoire, the TCR libraries were built with molecular barcoding that relied on unique molecular identifiers. In-frame beta chains were kept once TCRdb had trimmed the public reads at Q25 with fastp and called clones with MiXCR. For every CDR3 protein sequence, its rows merge into one entry that carries the most common genes and DNA. Here the sample has a few hundred thousand distinct CDR3 sequences; over 9% occur a single time. The biggest ten clones account for around 2.5% of the sample.

The starting material was PBMCs from the stem cell graft donor, obtained from the stem cell graft. The sequence was collected from a human donor who donated a stem cell graft to a child with acute lymphoblastic leukemia. The rearranged chain carries TRBV3-1 and TRBJ1-2, with 11 central nucleotides matching TRBD1. The nucleotide sequence is TGTGCCAGCAGACAGGACAGGGGGCAAAGAAATGGCTACACCTTC. This is translated as CASRQDRGQRNGYTF.